The rows below give T cell receptor beta chains drawn from one sample of a study of T-cell memory formation after mild COVID-19. Via MiXCR, TCRdb re-called the 5' RACE reads, giving one row per CDR3 protein. The table records about 360,000 distinct CDR3 sequences, around 15% of them present only once. The sequenced sample was PBMCs or a T cell subset sorted from them (not recorded which). The receptor set was obtained from a man younger than 30 who had mild COVID-19 (a few samples of this study predate the infection). Cell type and time point are not known. Both conserved end residues are part of each CDR3. D genes are given only for firm matches. For some rows the clone size is stated as once, few or many, or as a class when expanded; others skip it.

V gene: TRBV6-2/TRBV6-3
J gene: TRBJ2-6
clone size: .
D gene: .
CDR3 protein: CASGRAWAGANVLTF
CDR3 DNA: TGTGCCAGCGGCCGCGCGTGGGCTGGGGCCAACGTCCTGACTTTC

V gene: TRBV2
J gene: TRBJ1-6
clone size: few
D gene: .
CDR3 protein: CASSPRGSPLHF
CDR3 DNA: TGTGCCAGCAGTCCCCGGGGGTCACCCCTCCACTTT

V gene: TRBV15
J gene: TRBJ2-5
clone size: .
D gene: TRBD1
CDR3 protein: CATSTSGGSEGETQYF
CDR3 DNA: TGTGCCACCAGCACCTCAGGGGGCTCGGAGGGAGAGACCCAGTACTTC

V gene: TRBV20-1
J gene: TRBJ1-3
clone size: many
D gene: .
CDR3 protein: CSARKSEENTIYF
CDR3 DNA: TGCAGTGCTAGAAAGTCAGAGGAGAACACCATATATTTT

V gene: TRBV5-1
J gene: TRBJ2-2
clone size: .
D gene: .
CDR3 protein: CASSVDVQSGELFF
CDR3 DNA: TGCGCCAGCAGCGTTGATGTGCAGTCCGGGGAGCTGTTTTTT

V gene: TRBV12-3/TRBV12-4
J gene: TRBJ1-2
clone size: .
D gene: .
CDR3 protein: CASSWGRSNYGYTF
CDR3 DNA: TGTGCCAGCAGTTGGGGGCGTTCTAACTATGGCTACACCTTC

V gene: TRBV19
J gene: TRBJ2-1
clone size: many
D gene: .
CDR3 protein: CASSMGGDEQFF
CDR3 DNA: TGTGCCAGTAGTATGGGGGGCGATGAGCAGTTCTTC

V gene: TRBV5-1
J gene: TRBJ2-7
clone size: many
D gene: TRBD2
CDR3 protein: CASSLGGDYGEQYF
CDR3 DNA: TGCGCCAGCAGCTTAGGCGGGGACTACGGCGAGCAGTACTTC

V gene: TRBV4-1
J gene: TRBJ2-1
clone size: many
D gene: .
CDR3 protein: CASSQGGSSYNEQFF
CDR3 DNA: TGCGCCAGCAGCCAAGGGGGGAGCTCCTACAATGAGCAGTTCTTC

V gene: TRBV6-2/TRBV6-3
J gene: TRBJ2-6
clone size: .
D gene: TRBD1
CDR3 protein: CASGRDSSPGAKVLTF
CDR3 DNA: TGTGCCAGCGGACGGGACAGCTCTCCTGGGGCCAAGGTCCTGACTTTC

V gene: TRBV5-1
J gene: TRBJ1-1
clone size: .
D gene: .
CDR3 protein: CASSLAERGRTEAFF
CDR3 DNA: TGCGCCAGCAGCTTGGCCGAAAGGGGCCGAACTGAAGCTTTCTTT

V gene: TRBV18
J gene: TRBJ2-3
clone size: .
D gene: TRBD1
CDR3 protein: CASSYDRGPTDTQYF
CDR3 DNA: TGTGCCAGCTCATACGACAGGGGGCCCACAGATACGCAGTATTTT

V gene: TRBV30
J gene: TRBJ2-7
clone size: few
D gene: TRBD2
CDR3 protein: CAWPGTGEGQYF
CDR3 DNA: TGTGCCTGGCCCGGAACCGGGGAGGGCCAGTACTTC

V gene: TRBV5-6
J gene: TRBJ2-1
clone size: few
D gene: .
CDR3 protein: CASSLWFGMEYNEQFF
CDR3 DNA: TGTGCCAGCAGCTTGTGGTTCGGCATGGAATACAATGAGCAGTTCTTC

V gene: TRBV29-1
J gene: TRBJ1-4
clone size: few
D gene: .
CDR3 protein: CSVEGSENNEKLFF
CDR3 DNA: TGCAGCGTTGAAGGGTCGGAGAATAATGAAAAACTGTTTTTT

V gene: TRBV7-2
J gene: TRBJ2-1
clone size: .
D gene: TRBD2
CDR3 protein: CASSPGLAGVSEQFF
CDR3 DNA: TGTGCCAGCAGCCCTGGGCTAGCGGGGGTTTCTGAGCAGTTCTTC

V gene: TRBV5-6
J gene: TRBJ1-5
clone size: .
D gene: .
CDR3 protein: CASSLAIGGQPQHF
CDR3 DNA: TGTGCCAGCAGCTTGGCCATTGGGGGCCAGCCCCAGCATTTT

V gene: TRBV6-1
J gene: TRBJ2-5
clone size: .
D gene: TRBD1
CDR3 protein: CASSGSRTGGFETQYF
CDR3 DNA: TGTGCCAGCAGTGGTTCCCGGACAGGGGGCTTTGAGACCCAGTACTTC

V gene: TRBV30
J gene: TRBJ1-5
clone size: .
D gene: TRBD1
CDR3 protein: CAWSVRGTASNQPQHF
CDR3 DNA: TGTGCCTGGAGTGTACGGGGGACAGCTAGCAATCAGCCCCAGCATTTT

V gene: TRBV10-3
J gene: TRBJ2-1
clone size: many
D gene: .
CDR3 protein: CAISESSGRNEQFF
CDR3 DNA: TGTGCCATCAGTGAGTCGTCAGGGCGCAATGAGCAGTTCTTC

V gene: TRBV6-5
J gene: TRBJ2-6
clone size: few
D gene: TRBD1
CDR3 protein: CASSHGTGFGANVLTF
CDR3 DNA: TGTGCCAGCAGTCATGGGACAGGGTTTGGGGCCAACGTCCTGACTTTC

V gene: TRBV6-5
J gene: TRBJ2-7
clone size: few
D gene: .
CDR3 protein: CASSYGFQGGYEQYF
CDR3 DNA: TGTGCCAGCAGTTACGGGTTCCAGGGGGGCTACGAGCAGTACTTC

V gene: TRBV4-3
J gene: TRBJ2-5
clone size: many
D gene: .
CDR3 protein: CASSQEGTSPGGTQYF
CDR3 DNA: TGCGCCAGCAGCCAAGAAGGGACGAGCCCAGGCGGGACCCAGTACTTC

V gene: TRBV4-2
J gene: TRBJ1-4
clone size: few
D gene: .
CDR3 protein: CASSQDRRELFF
CDR3 DNA: TGTGCCAGCAGCCAAGATCGGCGTGAACTGTTTTTT

V gene: TRBV20-1
J gene: TRBJ2-1
clone size: .
D gene: TRBD1
CDR3 protein: CSALDFGQGTYNEQFF
CDR3 DNA: TGCAGTGCTCTCGACTTCGGACAGGGGACCTACAATGAGCAGTTCTTC

V gene: TRBV4-3
J gene: TRBJ1-1
clone size: .
D gene: .
CDR3 protein: CASSQEGAEAFF
CDR3 DNA: TGCGCCAGCAGCCAAGAGGGGGCTGAAGCTTTCTTT

V gene: TRBV6-6
J gene: TRBJ2-3
clone size: few
D gene: .
CDR3 protein: CASSYYGPPGPDTQYF
CDR3 DNA: TGTGCCAGCAGTTACTACGGCCCTCCCGGGCCAGATACGCAGTATTTT

V gene: TRBV4-3
J gene: TRBJ2-2
clone size: .
D gene: .
CDR3 protein: CASSQEIPPTTGELFF
CDR3 DNA: TGCGCCAGCAGCCAAGAAATCCCCCCAACCACCGGGGAGCTGTTTTTT

V gene: TRBV18
J gene: TRBJ2-1
clone size: .
D gene: .
CDR3 protein: CASSPQGSYNEQFF
CDR3 DNA: TGTGCCAGCTCACCACAGGGAAGCTACAATGAGCAGTTCTTC

V gene: TRBV29-1
J gene: TRBJ2-3
clone size: .
D gene: .
CDR3 protein: CSVEAYRAVNTQYF
CDR3 DNA: TGCAGCGTAGAGGCCTACAGGGCGGTAAATACGCAGTATTTT

V gene: TRBV6-2/TRBV6-3
J gene: TRBJ2-5
clone size: few
D gene: .
CDR3 protein: CASGKGEAVQETQYF
CDR3 DNA: TGTGCCAGCGGTAAAGGGGAAGCGGTTCAAGAGACCCAGTACTTC

V gene: TRBV12-3/TRBV12-4
J gene: TRBJ1-6
clone size: .
D gene: TRBD1
CDR3 protein: CASRGDSNSPLHF
CDR3 DNA: TGTGCCAGCAGGGGGGACAGTAATTCACCCCTCCACTTT

V gene: TRBV4-1
J gene: TRBJ2-7
clone size: .
D gene: .
CDR3 protein: CASSLGTFSYEQYF
CDR3 DNA: TGCGCCAGCAGCCTCGGGACTTTTTCCTACGAGCAGTACTTC

V gene: TRBV20-1
J gene: TRBJ2-1
clone size: few
D gene: .
CDR3 protein: CSAREGGAYNEQFF
CDR3 DNA: TGCAGTGCTCGAGAGGGGGGGGCCTACAATGAGCAGTTCTTC

V gene: TRBV7-2
J gene: TRBJ2-5
clone size: .
D gene: TRBD2
CDR3 protein: CASSPNRGGRETQYF
CDR3 DNA: TGTGCCAGCAGCCCAAACCGGGGGGGCAGGGAGACCCAGTACTTC

V gene: TRBV11-2
J gene: TRBJ2-1
clone size: .
D gene: .
CDR3 protein: CASSLELVNEQFF
CDR3 DNA: TGTGCCAGCAGCTTAGAATTGGTGAATGAGCAGTTCTTC

V gene: TRBV7-6
J gene: TRBJ1-4
clone size: .
D gene: .
CDR3 protein: CASSEAPATNEKLFF
CDR3 DNA: TGTGCCAGCAGTGAGGCGCCTGCAACTAATGAAAAACTGTTTTTT